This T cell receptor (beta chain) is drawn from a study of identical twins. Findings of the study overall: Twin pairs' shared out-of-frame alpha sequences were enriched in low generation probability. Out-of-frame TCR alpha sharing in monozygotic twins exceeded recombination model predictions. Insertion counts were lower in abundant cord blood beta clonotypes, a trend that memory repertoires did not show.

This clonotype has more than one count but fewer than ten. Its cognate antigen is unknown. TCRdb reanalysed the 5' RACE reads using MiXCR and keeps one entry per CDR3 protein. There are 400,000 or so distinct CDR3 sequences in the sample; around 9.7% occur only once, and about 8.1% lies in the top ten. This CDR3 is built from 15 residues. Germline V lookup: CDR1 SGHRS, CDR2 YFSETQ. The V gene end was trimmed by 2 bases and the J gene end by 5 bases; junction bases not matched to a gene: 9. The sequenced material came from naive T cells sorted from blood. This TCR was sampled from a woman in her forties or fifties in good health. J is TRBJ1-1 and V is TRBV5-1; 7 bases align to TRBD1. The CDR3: CASSFGGQSLTEAFF. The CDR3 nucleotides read TGCGCCAGCAGCTTTGGGGGACAGTCTCTAACTGAAGCTTTCTTT.